This T cell receptor beta chain derives from a study of blood T cell repertoires in COVID-19. Turning to the study itself: Some COVID-19 samples were acute and others convalescent; all came from the United States, Italy and Spain.

In the original workflow: Reference gene primer amplification in the assay estimated nucleated cell counts. Assay: immunoSEQ multiplex PCR; the TCRdb copy retains only in-frame clones and omits some. Clonal size and the V and J genes are those of that table, whereas D and trimming came from the DNA. Of 200,000 to 300,000 clones listed, 75% to 90% are singletons. This CDR3 contains 13 residues. CDR1 and CDR2 from the germline V gene are SGHNT and YYREEE (reference sequence). Between the trimmed V and J ends, which lost 3 bases and 4 bases, there was a span of 9 bases. This clone has only one observation.

Input material: peripheral blood. The J gene is TRBJ2-3, the V gene TRBV5-4; D call uncertain. This TCR derives from a man aged 30 to 45 with active or convalescent COVID-19. The CDR3 DNA is TGTGCCAGCAGCTCGTCAGGTGCAGATACGCAGTATTTT. Translated, it gives CASSSSGADTQYF.